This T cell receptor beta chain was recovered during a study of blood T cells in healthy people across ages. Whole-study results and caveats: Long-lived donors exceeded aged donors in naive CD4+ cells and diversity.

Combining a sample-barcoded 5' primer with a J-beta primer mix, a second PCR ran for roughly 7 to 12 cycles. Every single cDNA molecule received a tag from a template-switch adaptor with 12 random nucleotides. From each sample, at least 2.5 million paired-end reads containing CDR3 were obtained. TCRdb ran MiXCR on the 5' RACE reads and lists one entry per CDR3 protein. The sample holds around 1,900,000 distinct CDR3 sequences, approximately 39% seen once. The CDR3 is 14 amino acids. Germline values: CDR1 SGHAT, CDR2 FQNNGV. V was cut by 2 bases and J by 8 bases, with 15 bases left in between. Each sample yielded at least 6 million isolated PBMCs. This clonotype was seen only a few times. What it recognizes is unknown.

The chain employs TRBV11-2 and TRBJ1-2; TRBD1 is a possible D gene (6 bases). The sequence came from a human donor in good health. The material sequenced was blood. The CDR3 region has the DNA TGTGCCAGCAGCTTAATAGGACAGCCCGACGGCTACACCTTC. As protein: CASSLIGQPDGYTF.